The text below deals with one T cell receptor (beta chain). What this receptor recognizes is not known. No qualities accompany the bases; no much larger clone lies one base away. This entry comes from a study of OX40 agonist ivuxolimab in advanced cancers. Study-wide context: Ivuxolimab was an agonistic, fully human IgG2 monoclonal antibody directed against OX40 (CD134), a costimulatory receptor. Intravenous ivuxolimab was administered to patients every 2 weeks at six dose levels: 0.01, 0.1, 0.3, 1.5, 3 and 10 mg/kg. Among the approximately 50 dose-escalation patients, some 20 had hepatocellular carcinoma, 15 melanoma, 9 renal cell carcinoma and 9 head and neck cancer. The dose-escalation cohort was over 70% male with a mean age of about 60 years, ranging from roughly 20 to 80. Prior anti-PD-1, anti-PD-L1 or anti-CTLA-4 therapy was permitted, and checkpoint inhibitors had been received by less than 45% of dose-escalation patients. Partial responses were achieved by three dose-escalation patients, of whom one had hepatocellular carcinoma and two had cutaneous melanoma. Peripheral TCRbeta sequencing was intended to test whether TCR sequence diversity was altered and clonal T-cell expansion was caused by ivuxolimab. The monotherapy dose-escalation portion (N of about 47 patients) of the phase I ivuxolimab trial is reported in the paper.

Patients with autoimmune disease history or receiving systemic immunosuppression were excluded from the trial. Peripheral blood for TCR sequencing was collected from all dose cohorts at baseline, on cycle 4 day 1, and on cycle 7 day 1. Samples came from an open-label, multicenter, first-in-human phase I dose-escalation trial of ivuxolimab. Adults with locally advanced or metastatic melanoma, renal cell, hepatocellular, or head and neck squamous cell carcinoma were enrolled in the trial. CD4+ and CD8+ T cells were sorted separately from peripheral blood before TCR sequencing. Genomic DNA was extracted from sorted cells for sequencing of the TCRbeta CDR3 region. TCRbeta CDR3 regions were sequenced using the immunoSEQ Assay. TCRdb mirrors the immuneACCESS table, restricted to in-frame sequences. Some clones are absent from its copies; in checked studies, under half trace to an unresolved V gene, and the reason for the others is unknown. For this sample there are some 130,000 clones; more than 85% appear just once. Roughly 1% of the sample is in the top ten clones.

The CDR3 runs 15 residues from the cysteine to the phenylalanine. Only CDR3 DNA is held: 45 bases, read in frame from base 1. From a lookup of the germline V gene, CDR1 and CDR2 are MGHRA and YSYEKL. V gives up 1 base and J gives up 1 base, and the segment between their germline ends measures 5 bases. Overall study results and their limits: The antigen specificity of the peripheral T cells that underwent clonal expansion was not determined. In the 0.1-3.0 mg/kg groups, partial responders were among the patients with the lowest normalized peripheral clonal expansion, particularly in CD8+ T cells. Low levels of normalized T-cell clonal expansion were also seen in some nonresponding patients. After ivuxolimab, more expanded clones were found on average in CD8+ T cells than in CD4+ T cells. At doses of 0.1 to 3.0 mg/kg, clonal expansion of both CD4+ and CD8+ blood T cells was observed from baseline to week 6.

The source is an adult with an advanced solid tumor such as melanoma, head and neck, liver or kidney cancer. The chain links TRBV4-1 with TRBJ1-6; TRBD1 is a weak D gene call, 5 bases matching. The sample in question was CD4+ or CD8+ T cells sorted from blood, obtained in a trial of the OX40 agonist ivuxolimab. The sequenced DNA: TGCGCCAGCAGCCAAGCAGGGTCCTATAATTCACCCCTCCACTTT. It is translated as CASSQAGSYNSPLHF.